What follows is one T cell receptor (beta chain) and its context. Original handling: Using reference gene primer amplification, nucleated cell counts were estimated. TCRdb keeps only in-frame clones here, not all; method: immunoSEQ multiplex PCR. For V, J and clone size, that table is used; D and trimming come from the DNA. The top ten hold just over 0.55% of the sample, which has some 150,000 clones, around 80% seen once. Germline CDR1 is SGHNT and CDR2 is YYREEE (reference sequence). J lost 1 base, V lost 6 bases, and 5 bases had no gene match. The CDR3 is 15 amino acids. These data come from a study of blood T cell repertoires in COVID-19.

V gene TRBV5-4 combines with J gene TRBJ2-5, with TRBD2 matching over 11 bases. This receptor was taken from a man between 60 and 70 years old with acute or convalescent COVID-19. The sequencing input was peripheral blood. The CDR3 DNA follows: TGTGCCAGCACGCTTACTAGCGGGAGCCAAGAGACCCAGTACTTC. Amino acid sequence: CASTLTSGSQETQYF.